This TCR beta chain was sequenced during a study of cytomegalovirus exposure and HLA in healthy donors listed by TCRdb under 2017. Context from the whole study: According to a later analysis, the roughly 130 validation repertoires were produced on the same platform as the 700 or so repertoires of the first cohort. The aim of the study was to test whether cataloging public T cell receptors could identify signatures of past pathogen exposure. A separate validation cohort of roughly 130 different subjects was used in addition to the approximately 670-subject first cohort. The study combined high-throughput TCR immunosequencing, statistical association of individual TCRs with disease status, and machine learning to predict cytomegalovirus infection status. The study at large found these results: According to the authors, the approach could potentially be generalized to other disease states and immunological phenotypes. In vitro tests confirmed that a few of the cytomegalovirus-associated TCR beta chains recognize cytomegalovirus antigens. Subsequent analysis determined that TCRs grouped into clusters in the first cohort also showed a tendency toward co-occurrence across the 120 validation repertoires, and 94% of cluster scores exceeded 0. The study gave a list of 150 to 200 TCR beta chains associated with cytomegalovirus. The classifier was reported to diagnose cytomegalovirus status with high specificity and sensitivity in both the original cohort and the validation cohort. A later analysis lacked HLA typing for the validation cohort, so it scored co-occurrence in that cohort across all 110 or so repertoires. While some public TCRs were present in many individuals, most TCR sequences turned up only very rarely across donors.

Library preparation used the immunoSEQ multiplex PCR assay. The paper's processing steps were these. To diagnose cytomegalovirus status from the catalog of TCR beta chain sequences, a statistical classification framework was built. The immuneACCESS repertoire file appears here via TCRdb, limited to in-frame rearrangements. These files lack a portion of the clones; in checked studies, under half of the deficit traces to unresolved V genes, and the cause of the others is not known. Clone size and V and J calls were adopted from that table, with D and trimming inferred from the DNA. Within this sample are 100,000 to 150,000 clones, with roughly 89% of them counted one time only. The top ten clones comprise around 1.2% of the sample. This clone was seen a handful of times. It lacks a known antigen. The input lacks base qualities; no much larger clone sits a single base away. The donors belonged to the validation cohort of under 150 subjects, which was separate from the approximately 700-subject first cohort.

The germline V gene supplies CDR1 MNHNS and CDR2 SASEGT. V is cut by 3 bases and J by 4 bases, and the space between the germline ends is 13 bases. Reading from cysteine to valine, the CDR3 counts 14 amino acids. The DNA shown is the 42-base CDR3, in frame from base 1. This clonotype was sampled from a woman younger than 35 in good health and CMV-seronegative. The material sequenced was PBMCs. The sequence joins TRBV6-1 to TRBJ2-7; the D gene assignment is ambiguous. The CDR3 loop reads CASSEAGFTYEQYV. The base sequence is TGTGCCAGCAGTGAGGCCGGGTTCACTTACGAGCAGTACGTC.